The 10 T cell receptor beta chains below were found in one sample sequenced in a study of T cell responses to AZD1222 COVID-19 vaccine. Generated by immunoSEQ multiplex PCR, the TCRdb table keeps only in-frame clones and is missing some. This table holds 100,000 to 150,000 clones, about 90% found once. The sample consisted of peripheral blood, taken on day 0 of MenACWY control vaccination. The receptors were sampled from an adult in good health.

This clone was seen just once. V gene TRBV3-1 (or the pseudogene TRBV3-2) combines with J gene TRBJ1-6; no clear D gene. The V gene's germline CDR1 is LGHDT and CDR2 YNNKEL (reference sequence). The CDR3 is made up of 15 amino acids. Trimming pared 4 bases from V and 8 bases from J, leaving 15 bases between. The CDR3 is CASSLFETADSPLHF. CDR3 DNA sequence: TGTGCCAGCAGCCTTTTCGAGACCGCGGATTCACCCCTCCACTTT.

This chain connects TRBV19 to TRBJ1-5; D might be TRBD1 (6 bases). V was shortened by 1 base and J by 9 bases, with 13 bases between the two germline ends. Germline lookup yields CDR1 LNHDA and CDR2 SQIVND (reference sequence). The CDR3 loop spans 14 amino acids. This CDR3 reads CASSIGYRVSPQHF. DNA of the CDR3: TGTGCCAGTAGTATAGGTTACAGGGTATCGCCCCAGCATTTT.

The rearrangement joins TRBV29-1 to TRBJ2-1; maybe TRBD2 (5 bases). V lost 5 bases to trimming and J lost 7 bases, with 21 bases between them. Germline CDR1 is SQVTM and CDR2 is ANQGSEA. This CDR3 spans 15 amino acids. The CDR3 here is CSVTRDSGSGNEQFF. The CDR3 DNA reads TGCAGCGTTACGCGCGACTCGGGTTCGGGGAATGAGCAGTTCTTC.

This clone showed up just once. The chain recombines TRBV18 with TRBJ1-6; 7 positions match TRBD1. The CDR3 extends over 14 amino acids. Germline CDR1 is KGHSH and CDR2 is LQKENI. The V gene end was trimmed by 2 bases and the J gene end by 6 bases; junction bases not matched to a gene: 1. DNA of the CDR3: TGTGCCAGCTCACCAGACAGGGTTAATTCACCCCTCCACTTT. This encodes CASSPDRVNSPLHF.

This chain connects TRBV28 to TRBJ2-7; TRBD2 might be the D (6 bases). The germline CDR1 and CDR2 sequences are MDHEN and SYDVKM. The CDR3 totals 13 residues. The germline V and J ends were trimmed by 7 bases and 0 bases, with 10 bases remaining between them. In DNA, the CDR3 is TGTGCCAGCAATTACGGGAGCTCCTACGAGCAGTACTTC. Protein: CASNYGSSYEQYF.

The chain has TRBV23-1 and TRBJ2-7; D perhaps matches TRBD1 (6 bases). TRBV23-1 is marked as an open reading frame, function uncertain. V was clipped by 6 bases and J by 0 bases, with 18 bases between them. The length of the CDR3 is 16 residues. The DNA for the CDR3 is TGCGCCAGCAGCCGGAACCGGGACACCTGCTCCTACGAGCAGTACGTC. This sequence encodes CASSRNRDTCSYEQYV.

Only a few counts were recorded for this clone. Here the CDR3 reads CATLNHYGYTF. CDR3 nucleotide sequence: TGTGCCACCTTAAACCACTATGGCTACACCTTC. J is TRBJ1-2 and V is TRBV12-3 or TRBV12-4; D uncertain. CDR3 size: 11 residues. Trimming took off 10 bases at V and 3 bases at J, with 9 bases between the two ends.

The chain recombines TRBV9 with TRBJ2-2; D is perhaps TRBD1 (5 bases). Germline lookup yields CDR1 SGDLS and CDR2 YYNGEE. The V end lost 4 bases, the J end lost 4 bases, and 14 bases lay between the germline ends. This CDR3 has 15 residues. The CDR3 reads CASSPHNQGTGELFF. CDR3 DNA sequence: TGTGCCAGCAGCCCTCATAACCAGGGCACCGGGGAGCTGTTTTTT.

This chain connects TRBV15 to TRBJ1-4, with TRBD1 matching over 8 bases. Trimming took 4 bases from V and 7 from J; bases not matched to a gene: 11. Germline V gives CDR1 LNHNV, CDR2 YYDKDF (reference sequence). CDR3 length equals 16 residues. Here the CDR3 DNA reads TGTGCCACCAGCACAGGGCTTTCAGGGGGCAGTGAAAAACTGTTTTTT. Protein product: CATSTGLSGGSEKLFF. Together with reference TRBV15 and TRBJ1-4, the CDR3 gives the full variable domain: DAMVIQNPRYQVTQFGKPVTLSCSQTLNHNVMYWYQQKSSQAPKLLFHYYDKDFNNEADTPDNFQSRRPNTSFCFLDIRSPGLGDTAMYLCATSTGLSGGSEKLFFGSGTQLSVL.

In the case of this clone: Different DNA sequences within this sample yield the same CDR3. V usage is TRBV3-1 (or the pseudogene TRBV3-2) and J usage is TRBJ2-3; D not certain. Germline V lookup: CDR1 LGHDT, CDR2 YNNKEL (reference sequence). Trimming pared 3 bases from V and 4 bases from J, leaving 2 bases between. This CDR3 comprises 11 residues. Here the CDR3 reads CASSQADTQYF. The CDR3 DNA reads as TGTGCCAGCAGCCAGGCAGATACGCAGTATTTT.